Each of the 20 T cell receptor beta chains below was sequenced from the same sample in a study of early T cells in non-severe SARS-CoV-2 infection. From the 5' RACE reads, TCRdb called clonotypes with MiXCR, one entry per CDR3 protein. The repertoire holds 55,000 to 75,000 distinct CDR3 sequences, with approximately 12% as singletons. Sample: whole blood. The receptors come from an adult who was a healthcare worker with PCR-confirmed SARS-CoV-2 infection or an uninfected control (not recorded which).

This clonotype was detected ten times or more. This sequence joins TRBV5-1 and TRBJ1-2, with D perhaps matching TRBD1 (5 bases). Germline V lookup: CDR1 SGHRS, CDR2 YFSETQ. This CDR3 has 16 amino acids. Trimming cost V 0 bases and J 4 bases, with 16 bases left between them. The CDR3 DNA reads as TGCGCCAGCAGCTTGGGGGAGAGCAGGGCCTCCTATGGCTACACCTTC. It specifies CASSLGESRASYGYTF.

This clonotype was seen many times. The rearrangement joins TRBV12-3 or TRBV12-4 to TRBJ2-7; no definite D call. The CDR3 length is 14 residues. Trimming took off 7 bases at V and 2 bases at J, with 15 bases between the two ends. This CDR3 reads CASTTDDQTYEQYF. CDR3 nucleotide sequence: TGTGCCAGCACCACCGATGACCAGACCTACGAGCAGTACTTC.

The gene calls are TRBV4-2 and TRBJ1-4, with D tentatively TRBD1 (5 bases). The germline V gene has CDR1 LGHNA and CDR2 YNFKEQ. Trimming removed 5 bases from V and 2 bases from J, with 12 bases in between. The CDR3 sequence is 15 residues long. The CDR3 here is CASSTGRVTNEKLFF. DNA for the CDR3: TGTGCCAGCAGCACAGGAAGGGTCACTAATGAAAAACTGTTTTTT.

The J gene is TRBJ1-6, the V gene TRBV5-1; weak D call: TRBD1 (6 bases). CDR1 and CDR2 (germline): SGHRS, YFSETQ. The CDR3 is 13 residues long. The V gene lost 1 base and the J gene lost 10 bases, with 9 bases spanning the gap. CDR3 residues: CASSLWGGSPLHF. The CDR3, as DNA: TGCGCCAGCAGCTTGTGGGGGGGCTCACCCCTCCACTTT.

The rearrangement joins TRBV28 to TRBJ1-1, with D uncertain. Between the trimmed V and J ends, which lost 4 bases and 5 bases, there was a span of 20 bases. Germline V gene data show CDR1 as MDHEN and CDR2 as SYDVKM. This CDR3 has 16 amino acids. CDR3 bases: TGTGCCAGCAGTTACCCCCTAATAAGGCCGCGGACTGAAGCTTTCTTT. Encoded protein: CASSYPLIRPRTEAFF. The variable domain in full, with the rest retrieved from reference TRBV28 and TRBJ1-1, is DVKVTQSSRYLVKRTGEKVFLECVQDMDHENMFWYRQDPGLGLRLIYFSYDVKMKEKGDIPEGYSVSREKKERFSLILESASTNQTSMYLCASSYPLIRPRTEAFFGQGTRLTVV.

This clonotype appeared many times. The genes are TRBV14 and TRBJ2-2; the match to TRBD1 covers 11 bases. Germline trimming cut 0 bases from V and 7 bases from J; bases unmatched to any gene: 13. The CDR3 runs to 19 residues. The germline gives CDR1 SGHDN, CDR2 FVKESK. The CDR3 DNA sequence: TGTGCCAGCAGCCAAGATTATTGGCGGACAGGGGGCTCTAACGGGGAGCTGTTTTTT. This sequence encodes CASSQDYWRTGGSNGELFF.

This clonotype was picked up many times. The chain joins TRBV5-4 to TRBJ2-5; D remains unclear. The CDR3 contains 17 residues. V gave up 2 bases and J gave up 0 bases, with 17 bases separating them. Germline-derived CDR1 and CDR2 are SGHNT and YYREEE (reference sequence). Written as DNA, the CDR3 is TGTGCCAGCAGCTTTTCTCTATTTGGCTACAACCAAGAGACCCAGTACTTC. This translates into CASSFSLFGYNQETQYF.

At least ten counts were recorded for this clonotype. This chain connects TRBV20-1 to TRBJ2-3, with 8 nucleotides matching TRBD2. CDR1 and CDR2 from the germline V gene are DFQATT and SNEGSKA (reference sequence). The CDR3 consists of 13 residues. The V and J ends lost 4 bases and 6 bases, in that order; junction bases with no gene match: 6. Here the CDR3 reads CSAISGVGDTQYF. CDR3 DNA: TGCAGTGCTATTAGCGGGGTTGGGGATACGCAGTATTTT.

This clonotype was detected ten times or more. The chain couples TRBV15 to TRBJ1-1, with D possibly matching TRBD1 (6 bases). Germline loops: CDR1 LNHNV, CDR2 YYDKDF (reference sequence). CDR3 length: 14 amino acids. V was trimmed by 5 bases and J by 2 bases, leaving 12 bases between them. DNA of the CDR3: TGTGCCACCAGCGTCTGGGGGCAAAACACTGAAGCTTTCTTT. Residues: CATSVWGQNTEAFF.

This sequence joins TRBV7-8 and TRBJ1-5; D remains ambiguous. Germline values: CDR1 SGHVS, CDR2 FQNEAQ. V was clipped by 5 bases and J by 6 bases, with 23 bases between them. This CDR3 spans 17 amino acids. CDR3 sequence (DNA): TGTGCCAGCAGCACCGAGGACCTCCCAGGTTACGGTCAGCCCCAGCATTTT. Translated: CASSTEDLPGYGQPQHF.

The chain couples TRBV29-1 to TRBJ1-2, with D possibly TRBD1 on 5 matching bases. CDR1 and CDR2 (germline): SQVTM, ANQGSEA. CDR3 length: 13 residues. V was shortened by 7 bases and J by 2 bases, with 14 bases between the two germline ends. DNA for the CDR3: TGCAGCGAAATGGACACGCAGAACTATGGCTACACCTTC. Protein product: CSEMDTQNYGYTF.

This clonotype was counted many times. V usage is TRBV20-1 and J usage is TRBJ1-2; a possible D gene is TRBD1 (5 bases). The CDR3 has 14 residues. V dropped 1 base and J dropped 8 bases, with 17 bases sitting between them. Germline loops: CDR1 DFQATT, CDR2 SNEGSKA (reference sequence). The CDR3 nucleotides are TGCAGTGCTAGAGCCTCCGGGGGGACTGAAGGCTACACCTTC. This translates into CSARASGGTEGYTF.

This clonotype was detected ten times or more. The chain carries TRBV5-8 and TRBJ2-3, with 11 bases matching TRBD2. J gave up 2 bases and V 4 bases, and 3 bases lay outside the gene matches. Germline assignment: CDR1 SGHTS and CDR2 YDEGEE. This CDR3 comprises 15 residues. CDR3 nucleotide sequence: TGTGCCAGCAGCGTGGGACTAGCGGACACAGATACGCAGTATTTT. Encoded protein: CASSVGLADTDTQYF.

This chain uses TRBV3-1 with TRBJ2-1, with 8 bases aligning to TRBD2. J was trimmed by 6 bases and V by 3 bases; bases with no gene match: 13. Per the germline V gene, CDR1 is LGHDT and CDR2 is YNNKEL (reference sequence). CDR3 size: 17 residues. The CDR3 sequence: CASSQTTAGAAGNEQFF. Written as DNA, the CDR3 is TGTGCCAGCAGCCAGACTACAGCGGGAGCTGCGGGCAATGAGCAGTTCTTC.

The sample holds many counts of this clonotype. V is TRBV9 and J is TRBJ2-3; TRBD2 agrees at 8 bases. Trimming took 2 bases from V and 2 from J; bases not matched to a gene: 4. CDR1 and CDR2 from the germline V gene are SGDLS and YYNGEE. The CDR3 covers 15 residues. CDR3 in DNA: TGTGCCAGCAGCGTTGAAGCGGGGGCCACAGATACGCAGTATTTT. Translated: CASSVEAGATDTQYF.

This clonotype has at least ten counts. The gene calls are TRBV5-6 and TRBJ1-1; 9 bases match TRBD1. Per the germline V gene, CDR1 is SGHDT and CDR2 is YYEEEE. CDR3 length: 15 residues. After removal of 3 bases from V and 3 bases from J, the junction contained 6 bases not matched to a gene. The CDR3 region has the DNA TGTGCCAGCAGCTCTGCCGACAGGGGGGACACTGAAGCTTTCTTT. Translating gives CASSSADRGDTEAFF.

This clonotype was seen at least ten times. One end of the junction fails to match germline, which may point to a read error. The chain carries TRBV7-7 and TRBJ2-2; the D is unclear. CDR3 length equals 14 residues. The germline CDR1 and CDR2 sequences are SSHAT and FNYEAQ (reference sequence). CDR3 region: CASSLAPNTGELFF. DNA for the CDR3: TGTGCTAGCAGCTTGGCACCCAACACCGGGGAGCTGTTTTTT.

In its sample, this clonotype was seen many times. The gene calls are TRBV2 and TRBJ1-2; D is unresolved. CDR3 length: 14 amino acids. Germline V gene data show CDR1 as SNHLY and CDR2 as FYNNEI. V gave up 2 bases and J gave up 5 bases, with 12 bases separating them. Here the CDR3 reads CASSENRGQYGYTF. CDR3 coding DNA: TGTGCCAGCAGTGAAAACCGTGGCCAATATGGCTACACCTTC. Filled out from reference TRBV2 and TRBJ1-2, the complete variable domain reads EPEVTQTPSHQVTQMGQEVILRCVPISNHLYFYWYRQILGQKVEFLVSFYNNEISEKSEIFDDQFSVERPDGSNFTLKIRSTKLEDSAMYFCASSENRGQYGYTFGSGTRLTVV.

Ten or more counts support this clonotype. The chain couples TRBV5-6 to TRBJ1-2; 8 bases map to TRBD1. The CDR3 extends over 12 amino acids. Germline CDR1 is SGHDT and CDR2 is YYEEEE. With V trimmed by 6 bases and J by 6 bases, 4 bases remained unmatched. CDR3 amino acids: CASIDRGNGYTF. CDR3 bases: TGTGCCAGCATTGACAGGGGCAATGGCTACACCTTC.

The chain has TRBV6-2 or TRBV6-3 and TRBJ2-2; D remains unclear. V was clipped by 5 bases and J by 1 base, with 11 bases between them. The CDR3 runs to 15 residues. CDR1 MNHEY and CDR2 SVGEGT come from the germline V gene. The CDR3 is CASSRTVGNTGELFF. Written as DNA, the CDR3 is TGTGCCAGCAGTCGGACGGTGGGGAACACCGGGGAGCTGTTTTTT.